This record looks at one TCR beta chain sequence and its context. Its antigen is unidentified. There are 15 residues in the CDR3. Germline V lookup: CDR1 SEHNR, CDR2 FQNEAQ (reference sequence). The ends were cut back, 3 bases at V and 1 base at J, with 12 bases in the middle. This specimen belongs to a study of T-cell memory formation after mild COVID-19. Study-level points and caveats: Researchers report contracting CD4+ clones mostly in CM and EM, with CD8+ clones in EMRA.

TCRdb analysed the 5' RACE reads with MiXCR anew, one entry per CDR3 protein. Altogether approximately 290,000 distinct CDR3 sequences are present, roughly 21% being singletons, with the ten largest covering around a fifth. Sequenced material: PBMCs or a T cell subset sorted from them (not recorded which). The chain is built from TRBV7-9 and TRBJ1-1; D is uncertain. This TCR was recovered from a man aged 18 to 29 who had mild COVID-19 (a few samples of this study predate the infection). Cell type and time point are not known. In nucleotides, the CDR3 is TGTGCCAGCAGCTTCCGAGGGTTAGGGAACACTGAAGCTTTCTTT. It translates to CASSFRGLGNTEAFF.